These T cell receptor beta chains were read from a single sample in a study of monozygotic twins with inflammatory bowel disease. Reanalyzing the 5' RACE reads, TCRdb keeps one entry per CDR3 protein, without DNA. The table for this sample gives about 150,000 distinct CDR3 sequences. The sequenced material came from blood. Receptors originate from a human donor with ulcerative colitis or Crohn's disease, or a healthy co-twin of an affected twin (not recorded which). Both conserved end residues are part of each CDR3.

cdr3_aa: CASSSSKGQRERNEQFF
j_call: TRBJ2-1
v_call: TRBV25-1

cdr3_aa: CASSLPRTPGSARTQYF
j_call: TRBJ2-5
v_call: TRBV7-9

cdr3_aa: CASSFKGLAGGQNIQYF
j_call: TRBJ2-4
v_call: TRBV5-1

cdr3_aa: CASSLGGQFNQPQHF
j_call: TRBJ1-5
v_call: TRBV7-2

cdr3_aa: CSARDQRREGLYNEQFF
j_call: TRBJ2-1
v_call: TRBV20-1

cdr3_aa: CSVGQPNEQFF
j_call: TRBJ2-1
v_call: TRBV29-1

cdr3_aa: CAWRPPGQGYGYTF
j_call: TRBJ1-2
v_call: TRBV30

cdr3_aa: CASRLTGANQPQHF
j_call: TRBJ1-5
v_call: TRBV28

cdr3_aa: CSAAGQANTGELFF
j_call: TRBJ2-2
v_call: TRBV20-1

cdr3_aa: CASSYSTPYNEQFF
j_call: TRBJ2-1
v_call: TRBV6-2/TRBV6-3

cdr3_aa: CASSLVSGAIYNEQFF
j_call: TRBJ2-1
v_call: TRBV5-5

cdr3_aa: CASSAPGATNEKLFF
j_call: TRBJ1-4
v_call: TRBV11-2

cdr3_aa: CASSSGTVPLNTGELFF
j_call: TRBJ2-2
v_call: TRBV5-1

cdr3_aa: CASSRDTEAFF
j_call: TRBJ1-1
v_call: TRBV5-6

cdr3_aa: CASTYNPGGTSSYEQYF
j_call: TRBJ2-7
v_call: TRBV6-2/TRBV6-3

cdr3_aa: CSARDHATDTQYF
j_call: TRBJ2-3
v_call: TRBV20-1

cdr3_aa: CASSLGRNYGYTF
j_call: TRBJ1-2
v_call: TRBV7-2

cdr3_aa: CASSSNAYNEQFF
j_call: TRBJ2-1
v_call: TRBV5-5

cdr3_aa: CASSQDLLAEAFF
j_call: TRBJ1-1
v_call: TRBV14

cdr3_aa: CASSRTAGDPYNEQFF
j_call: TRBJ2-1
v_call: TRBV4-3

cdr3_aa: CASSPSGRETQYF
j_call: TRBJ2-5
v_call: TRBV18

cdr3_aa: CASSGQFSTDTQYF
j_call: TRBJ2-3
v_call: TRBV5-1

cdr3_aa: CASSPLGLAGKLHYNEQFF
j_call: TRBJ2-1
v_call: TRBV18

cdr3_aa: CASSSERGQETQYF
j_call: TRBJ2-5
v_call: TRBV7-9

cdr3_aa: CASSLSPPDGYTF
j_call: TRBJ1-2
v_call: TRBV27

cdr3_aa: CASSLAGASEAFF
j_call: TRBJ1-1
v_call: TRBV5-1

cdr3_aa: CASSYRGRARPNEKLFF
j_call: TRBJ1-4
v_call: TRBV6-5

cdr3_aa: CASSVELSSNEQFF
j_call: TRBJ2-1
v_call: TRBV9

cdr3_aa: CASRGTGAKNMQYF
j_call: TRBJ2-4
v_call: TRBV28

cdr3_aa: CASRGRESNQPQHF
j_call: TRBJ1-5
v_call: TRBV6-1

cdr3_aa: CASSSGTDYEQYF
j_call: TRBJ2-7
v_call: TRBV12-3/TRBV12-4

cdr3_aa: CASSPVKSQYF
j_call: TRBJ2-5
v_call: TRBV7-9

cdr3_aa: CATSEGSGKPWEQYF
j_call: TRBJ2-7
v_call: TRBV15

cdr3_aa: CASSRKGQPQETQYF
j_call: TRBJ2-5
v_call: TRBV12-3/TRBV12-4

cdr3_aa: CASRPPSGRGTQYF
j_call: TRBJ2-3
v_call: TRBV6-1

cdr3_aa: CASIPELGSNEAFF
j_call: TRBJ1-1
v_call: TRBV5-5

cdr3_aa: CSASPAGRTGFEQYF
j_call: TRBJ2-7
v_call: TRBV20-1

cdr3_aa: CAWRRDPGDWNGYTF
j_call: TRBJ1-2
v_call: TRBV30

cdr3_aa: CAWSTGHSNQPQHF
j_call: TRBJ1-5
v_call: TRBV30

cdr3_aa: CTSSLNPPRTSGTAETQYF
j_call: TRBJ2-5
v_call: TRBV7-7

cdr3_aa: CASSLVPSRNTGELFF
j_call: TRBJ2-2
v_call: TRBV7-2

cdr3_aa: CASSVGVYEQYF
j_call: TRBJ2-7
v_call: TRBV12-3/TRBV12-4

cdr3_aa: CASSRPGLAGGKPYF
j_call: TRBJ2-7
v_call: TRBV19

cdr3_aa: CASSTGDYQPQHF
j_call: TRBJ1-5
v_call: TRBV27

cdr3_aa: CASSFGGTQYF
j_call: TRBJ2-5
v_call: TRBV27

cdr3_aa: CASSSQGDGIF
j_call: TRBJ1-1
v_call: TRBV7-9

cdr3_aa: CAISESAGLYNEQFF
j_call: TRBJ2-1
v_call: TRBV10-3

cdr3_aa: CASSPSRTSTDTQYF
j_call: TRBJ2-3
v_call: TRBV5-4

cdr3_aa: CASSRLGGMDEQFF
j_call: TRBJ2-1
v_call: TRBV19

cdr3_aa: CASSVGESYEQYF
j_call: TRBJ2-7
v_call: TRBV9

cdr3_aa: CASSGDRDSLSETQYF
j_call: TRBJ2-5
v_call: TRBV5-4

cdr3_aa: CASSLLANSYNEQFF
j_call: TRBJ2-1
v_call: TRBV9

cdr3_aa: CATAEGPMNTEAFF
j_call: TRBJ1-1
v_call: TRBV24-1

cdr3_aa: CASSHRPQGALETQYF
j_call: TRBJ2-5
v_call: TRBV2

cdr3_aa: CASSKPGQNYEQYF
j_call: TRBJ2-7
v_call: TRBV12-3/TRBV12-4

cdr3_aa: CASSPRQGMNTEAFF
j_call: TRBJ1-1
v_call: TRBV12-3/TRBV12-4

cdr3_aa: CASSLSVAGASYGYTF
j_call: TRBJ1-2
v_call: TRBV5-1

cdr3_aa: CASSDHPSFNYGYTF
j_call: TRBJ1-2
v_call: TRBV6-1

cdr3_aa: CSARDHQREGTDTQYF
j_call: TRBJ2-3
v_call: TRBV20-1

cdr3_aa: CASSQDRGWNQPQHF
j_call: TRBJ1-5
v_call: TRBV4-1